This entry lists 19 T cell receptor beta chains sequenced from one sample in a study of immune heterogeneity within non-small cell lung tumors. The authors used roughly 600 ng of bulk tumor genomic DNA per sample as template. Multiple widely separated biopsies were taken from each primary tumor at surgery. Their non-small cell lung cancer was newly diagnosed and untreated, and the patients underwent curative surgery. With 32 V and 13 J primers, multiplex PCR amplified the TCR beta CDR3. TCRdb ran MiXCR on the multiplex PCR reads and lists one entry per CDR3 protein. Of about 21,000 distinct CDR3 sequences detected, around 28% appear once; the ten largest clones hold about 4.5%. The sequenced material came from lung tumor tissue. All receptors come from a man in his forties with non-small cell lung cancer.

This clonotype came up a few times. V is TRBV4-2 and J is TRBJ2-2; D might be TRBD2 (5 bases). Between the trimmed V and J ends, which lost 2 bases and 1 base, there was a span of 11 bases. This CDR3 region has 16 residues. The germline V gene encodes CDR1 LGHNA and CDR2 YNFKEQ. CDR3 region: CASSQSAGKNTGELFF. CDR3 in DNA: TGTGCCAGCAGCCAATCCGCGGGCAAGAACACCGGGGAGCTGTTTTTT.

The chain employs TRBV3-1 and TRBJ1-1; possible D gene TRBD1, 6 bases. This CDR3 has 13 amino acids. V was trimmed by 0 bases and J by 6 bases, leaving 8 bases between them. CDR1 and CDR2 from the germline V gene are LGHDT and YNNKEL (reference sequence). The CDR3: CASSQETGSEAFF. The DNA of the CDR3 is TGTGCCAGCAGCCAAGAGACAGGTTCTGAAGCTTTCTTT. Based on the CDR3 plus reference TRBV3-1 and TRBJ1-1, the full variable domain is DTAVSQTPKYLVTQMGNDKSIKCEQNLGHDTMYWYKQDSKKFLKIMFSYNNKELIINETVPNRFSPKSPDKAHLNLHINSLELGDSAVYFCASSQETGSEAFFGQGTRLTVV.

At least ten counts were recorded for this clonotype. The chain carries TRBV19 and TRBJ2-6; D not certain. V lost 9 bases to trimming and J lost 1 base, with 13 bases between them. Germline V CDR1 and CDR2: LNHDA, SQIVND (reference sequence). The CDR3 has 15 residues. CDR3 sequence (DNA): TGTGCCAGCACCCTGGATGGGTCTGGGGCCAACGTCCTGACTTTC. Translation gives CASTLDGSGANVLTF.

The CDR3 region is CASAETPSHEQYF. As DNA, the CDR3 is TGTGCCAGCGCCGAGACGCCTAGCCACGAGCAGTACTTC. This chain joins TRBV5-4 and TRBJ2-7, with D possibly being TRBD2 (5 bases). In germline, CDR1 is SGHNT, CDR2 YYREEE (reference sequence). Trimming took off 7 bases at V and 5 bases at J, with 16 bases between the two ends. The length of the CDR3 is 13 residues.

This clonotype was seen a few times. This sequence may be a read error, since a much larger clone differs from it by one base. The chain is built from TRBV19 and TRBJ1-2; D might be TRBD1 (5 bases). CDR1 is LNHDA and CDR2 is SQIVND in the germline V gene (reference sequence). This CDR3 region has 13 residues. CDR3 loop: CAISIGTLYGYTF. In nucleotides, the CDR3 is TGTGCCATTAGTATCGGGACCCTTTATGGCTACACCTTC.

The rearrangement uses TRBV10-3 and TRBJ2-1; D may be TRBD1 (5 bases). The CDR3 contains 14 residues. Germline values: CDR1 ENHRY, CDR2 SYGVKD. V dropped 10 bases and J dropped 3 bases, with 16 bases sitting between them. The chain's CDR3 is CATIFSDIYNEQFF. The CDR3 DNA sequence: TGTGCCACCATCTTTTCGGACATCTACAATGAGCAGTTCTTC.

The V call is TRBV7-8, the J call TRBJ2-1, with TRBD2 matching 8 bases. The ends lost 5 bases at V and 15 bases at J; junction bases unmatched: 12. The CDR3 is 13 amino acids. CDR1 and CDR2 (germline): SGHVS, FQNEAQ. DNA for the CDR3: TGTGCCAGCAGCCTCGATAGAAGCGGGAGTATGTTCTTC. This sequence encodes CASSLDRSGSMFF.

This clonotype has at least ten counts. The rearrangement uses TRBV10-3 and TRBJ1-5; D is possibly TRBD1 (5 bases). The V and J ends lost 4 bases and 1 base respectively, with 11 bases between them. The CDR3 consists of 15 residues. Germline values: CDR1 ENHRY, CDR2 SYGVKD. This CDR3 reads CAISVGDQSNQPQHF. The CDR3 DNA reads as TGTGCCATCAGTGTGGGGGACCAAAGCAATCAGCCCCAGCATTTT.

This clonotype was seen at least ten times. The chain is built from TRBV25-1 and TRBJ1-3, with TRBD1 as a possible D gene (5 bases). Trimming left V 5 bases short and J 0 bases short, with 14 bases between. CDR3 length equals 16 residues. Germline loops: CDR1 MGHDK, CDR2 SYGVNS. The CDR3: CASSTRDRTSGNTIYF. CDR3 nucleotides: TGTGCCAGCAGTACCCGGGACCGGACCTCTGGAAACACCATATATTTT.

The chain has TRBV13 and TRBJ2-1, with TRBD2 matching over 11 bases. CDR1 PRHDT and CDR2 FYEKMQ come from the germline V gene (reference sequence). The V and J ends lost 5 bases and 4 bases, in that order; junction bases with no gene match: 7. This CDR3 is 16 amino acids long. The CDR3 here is CASSDPLAGAYNEQFF. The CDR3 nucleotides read TGTGCCAGCAGCGACCCACTAGCGGGAGCATACAATGAGCAGTTCTTC.

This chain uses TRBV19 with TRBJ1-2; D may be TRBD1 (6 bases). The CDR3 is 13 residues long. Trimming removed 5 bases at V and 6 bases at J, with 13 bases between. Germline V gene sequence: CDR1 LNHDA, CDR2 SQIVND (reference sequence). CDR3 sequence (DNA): TGTGCCAGTAGTCCTCAGGGGACTCATGGCTACACCTTC. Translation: CASSPQGTHGYTF.

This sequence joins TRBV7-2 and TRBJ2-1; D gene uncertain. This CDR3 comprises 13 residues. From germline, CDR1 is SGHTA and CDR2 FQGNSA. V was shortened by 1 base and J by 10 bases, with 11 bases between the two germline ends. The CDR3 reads CASSLGAGSEQFF. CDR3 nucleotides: TGTGCCAGCAGCTTAGGGGCAGGAAGCGAGCAGTTCTTC.

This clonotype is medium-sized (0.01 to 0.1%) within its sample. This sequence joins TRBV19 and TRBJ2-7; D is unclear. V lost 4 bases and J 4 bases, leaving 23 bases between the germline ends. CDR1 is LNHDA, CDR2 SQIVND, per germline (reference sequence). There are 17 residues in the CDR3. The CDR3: CASSTSGFSSVWYEQYF. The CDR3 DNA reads TGTGCCAGTAGTACCTCAGGATTTTCTAGTGTTTGGTACGAGCAGTACTTC.

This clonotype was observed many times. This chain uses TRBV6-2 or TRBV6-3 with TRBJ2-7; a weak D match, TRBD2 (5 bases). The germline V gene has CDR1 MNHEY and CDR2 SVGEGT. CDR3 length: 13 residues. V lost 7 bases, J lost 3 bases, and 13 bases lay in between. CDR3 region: CASTGEGDYEQYF. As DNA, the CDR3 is TGTGCCAGCACTGGCGAGGGAGACTACGAGCAGTACTTC.

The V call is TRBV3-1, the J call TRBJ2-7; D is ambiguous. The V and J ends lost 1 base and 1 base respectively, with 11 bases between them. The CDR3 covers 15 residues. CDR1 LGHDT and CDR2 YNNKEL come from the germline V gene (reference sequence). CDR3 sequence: CASSQARAPSYEQYF. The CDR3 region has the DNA TGTGCCAGCAGCCAAGCCCGGGCCCCTTCCTACGAGCAGTACTTC.

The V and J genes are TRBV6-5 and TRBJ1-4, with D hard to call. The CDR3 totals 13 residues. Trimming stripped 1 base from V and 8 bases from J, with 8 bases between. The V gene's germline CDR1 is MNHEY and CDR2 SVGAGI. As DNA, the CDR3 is TGTGCCAGCAGTTACTGGGCTGGCGAAAAACTGTTTTTT. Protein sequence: CASSYWAGEKLFF.

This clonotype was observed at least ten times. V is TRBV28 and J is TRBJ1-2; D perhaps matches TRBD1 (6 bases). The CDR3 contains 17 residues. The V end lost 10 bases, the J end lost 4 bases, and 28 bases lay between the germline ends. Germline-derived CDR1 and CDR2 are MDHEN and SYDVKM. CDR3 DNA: TGTGCCACCATCCCCTGGGGGGGCGGCTCCATTTTCTATGGCTACACCTTC. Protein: CATIPWGGGSIFYGYTF.

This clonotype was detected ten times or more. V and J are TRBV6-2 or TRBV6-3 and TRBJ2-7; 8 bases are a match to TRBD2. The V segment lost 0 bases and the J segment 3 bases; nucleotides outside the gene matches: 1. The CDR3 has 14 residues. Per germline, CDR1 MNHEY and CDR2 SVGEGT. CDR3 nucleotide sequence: TGTGCCAGCAGTTACTCAGCGGGGGACTACGAGCAGTACTTC. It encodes CASSYSAGDYEQYF.

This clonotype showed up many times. In DNA form, the CDR3 reads TGTGCCAGCAGCACTAGCGGGAGCCACAATGAGCAGTTCTTC. It encodes CASSTSGSHNEQFF. V is TRBV7-8 and J is TRBJ2-1; 11 positions match TRBD2. This CDR3 comprises 14 residues. Trimming at V came to 5 bases and at J to 5 bases, leaving 2 bases not matched to a gene. Germline V CDR1 and CDR2: SGHVS, FQNEAQ.